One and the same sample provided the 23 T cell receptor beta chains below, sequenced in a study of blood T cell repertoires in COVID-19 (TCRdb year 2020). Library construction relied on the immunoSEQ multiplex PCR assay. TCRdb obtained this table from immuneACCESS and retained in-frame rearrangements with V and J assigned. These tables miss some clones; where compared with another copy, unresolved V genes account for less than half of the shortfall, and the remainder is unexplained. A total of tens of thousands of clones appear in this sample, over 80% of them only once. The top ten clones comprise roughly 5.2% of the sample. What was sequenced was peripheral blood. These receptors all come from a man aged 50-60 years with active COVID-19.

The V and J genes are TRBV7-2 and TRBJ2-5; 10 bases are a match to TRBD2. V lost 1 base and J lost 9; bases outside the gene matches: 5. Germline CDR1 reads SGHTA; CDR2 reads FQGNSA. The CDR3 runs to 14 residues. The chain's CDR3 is CASSLVAGGEAQYF. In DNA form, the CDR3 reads TGTGCCAGCAGCTTAGTAGCGGGGGGTGAGGCCCAGTACTTC.

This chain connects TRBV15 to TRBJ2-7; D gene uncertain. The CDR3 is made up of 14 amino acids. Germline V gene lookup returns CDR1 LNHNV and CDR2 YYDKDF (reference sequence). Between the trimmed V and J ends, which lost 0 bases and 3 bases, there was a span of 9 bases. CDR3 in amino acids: CATSRDLRHYEQYF. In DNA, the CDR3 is TGTGCCACCAGCAGAGATCTGCGGCACTACGAGCAGTACTTC. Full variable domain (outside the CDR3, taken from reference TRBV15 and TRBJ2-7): DAMVIQNPRYQVTQFGKPVTLSCSQTLNHNVMYWYQQKSSQAPKLLFHYYDKDFNNEADTPDNFQSRRPNTSFCFLDIRSPGLGDTAMYLCATSRDLRHYEQYFGPGTRLTVT.

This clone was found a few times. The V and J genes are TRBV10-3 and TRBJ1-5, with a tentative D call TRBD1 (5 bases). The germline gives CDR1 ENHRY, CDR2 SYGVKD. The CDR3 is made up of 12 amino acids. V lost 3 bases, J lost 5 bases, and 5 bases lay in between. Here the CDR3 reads CAISDRDQPQHF. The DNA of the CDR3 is TGTGCCATCAGTGACAGGGATCAGCCCCAGCATTTT.

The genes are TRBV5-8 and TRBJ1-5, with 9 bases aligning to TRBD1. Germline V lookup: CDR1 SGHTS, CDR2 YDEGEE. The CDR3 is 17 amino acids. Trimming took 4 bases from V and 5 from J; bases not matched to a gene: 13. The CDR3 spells CASSHPNRGLDYQPQHF. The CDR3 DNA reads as TGTGCCAGCAGCCACCCGAACAGGGGGCTTGATTATCAGCCCCAGCATTTT.

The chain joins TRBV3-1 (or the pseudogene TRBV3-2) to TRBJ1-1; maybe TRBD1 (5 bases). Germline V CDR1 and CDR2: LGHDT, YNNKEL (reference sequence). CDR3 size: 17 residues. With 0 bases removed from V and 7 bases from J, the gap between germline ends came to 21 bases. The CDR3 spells CASSQEAAGRSIREAFF. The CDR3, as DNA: TGTGCCAGCAGCCAAGAGGCGGCAGGGCGATCAATCCGTGAAGCTTTCTTT.

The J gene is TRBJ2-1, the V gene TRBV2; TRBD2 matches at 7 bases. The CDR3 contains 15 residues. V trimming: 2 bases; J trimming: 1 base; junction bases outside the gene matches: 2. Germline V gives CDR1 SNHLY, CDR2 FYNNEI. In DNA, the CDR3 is TGTGCCAGCAGTGAATTTAGCGGGTCCTACAATGAGCAGTTCTTC. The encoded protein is CASSEFSGSYNEQFF.

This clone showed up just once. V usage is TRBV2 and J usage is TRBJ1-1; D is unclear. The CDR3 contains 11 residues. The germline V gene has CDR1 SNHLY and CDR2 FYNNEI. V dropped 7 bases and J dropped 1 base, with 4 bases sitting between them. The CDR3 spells CASTGNTEAFF. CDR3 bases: TGTGCCAGCACAGGGAACACTGAAGCTTTCTTT.

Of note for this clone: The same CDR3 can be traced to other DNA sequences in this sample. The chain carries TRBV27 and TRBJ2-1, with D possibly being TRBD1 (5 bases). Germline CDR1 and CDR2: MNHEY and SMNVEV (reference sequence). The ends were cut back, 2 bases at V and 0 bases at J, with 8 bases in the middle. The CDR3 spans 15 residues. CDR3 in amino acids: CASSLDRGSYNEQFF. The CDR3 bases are TGTGCCAGCAGTTTAGACAGAGGCTCCTACAATGAGCAGTTCTTC.

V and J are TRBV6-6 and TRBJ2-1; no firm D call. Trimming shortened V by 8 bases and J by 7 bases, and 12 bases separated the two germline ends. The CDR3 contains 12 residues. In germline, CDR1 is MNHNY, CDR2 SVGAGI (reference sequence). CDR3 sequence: CASFDRQNEQFF. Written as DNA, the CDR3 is TGTGCCAGCTTCGATAGACAAAATGAGCAGTTCTTC.

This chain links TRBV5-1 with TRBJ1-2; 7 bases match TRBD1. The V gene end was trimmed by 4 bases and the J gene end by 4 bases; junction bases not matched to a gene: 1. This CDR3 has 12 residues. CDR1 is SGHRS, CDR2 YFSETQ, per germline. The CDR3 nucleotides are TGCGCCAGCAGCGGGACAGCCTATGGCTACACCTTC. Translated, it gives CASSGTAYGYTF.

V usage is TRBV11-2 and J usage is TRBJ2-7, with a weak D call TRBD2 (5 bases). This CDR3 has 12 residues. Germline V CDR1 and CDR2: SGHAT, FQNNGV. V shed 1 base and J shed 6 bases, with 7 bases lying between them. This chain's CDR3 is CASSLGRAEQYF. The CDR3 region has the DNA TGTGCCAGCAGCTTAGGGCGGGCCGAGCAGTACTTC.

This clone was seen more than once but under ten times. CDR3 bases: TGTGCCAGCAGTGAACCAGGGGTCGGGGGGGCCGGCGGCTACACCTTC. Protein product: CASSEPGVGGAGGYTF. This chain uses TRBV25-1 with TRBJ1-2; TRBD1 might be the D (6 bases). Trimming took 2 bases from V and 8 from J, leaving 21 bases between them. The CDR3 has 16 residues. Germline loops: CDR1 MGHDK, CDR2 SYGVNS.

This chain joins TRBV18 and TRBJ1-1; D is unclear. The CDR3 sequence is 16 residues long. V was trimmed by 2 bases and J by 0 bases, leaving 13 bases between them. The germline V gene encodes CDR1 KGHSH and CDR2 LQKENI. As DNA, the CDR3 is TGTGCCAGCTCACCATTAGTGGCAGGAATGAACACTGAAGCTTTCTTT. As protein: CASSPLVAGMNTEAFF.

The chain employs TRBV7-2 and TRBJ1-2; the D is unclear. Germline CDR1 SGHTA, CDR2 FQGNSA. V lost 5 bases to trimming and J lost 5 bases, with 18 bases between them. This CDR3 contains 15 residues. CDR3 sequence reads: CASSLSFQFSYGYTF. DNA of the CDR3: TGTGCCAGCAGCCTCTCCTTCCAGTTTTCATATGGCTACACCTTC.

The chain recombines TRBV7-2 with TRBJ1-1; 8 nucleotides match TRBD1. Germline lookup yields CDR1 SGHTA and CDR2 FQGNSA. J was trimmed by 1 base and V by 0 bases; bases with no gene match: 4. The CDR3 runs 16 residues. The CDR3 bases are TGTGCCAGCAGCTTAGCCGGGACAGGCTGGAACACTGAAGCTTTCTTT. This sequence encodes CASSLAGTGWNTEAFF.

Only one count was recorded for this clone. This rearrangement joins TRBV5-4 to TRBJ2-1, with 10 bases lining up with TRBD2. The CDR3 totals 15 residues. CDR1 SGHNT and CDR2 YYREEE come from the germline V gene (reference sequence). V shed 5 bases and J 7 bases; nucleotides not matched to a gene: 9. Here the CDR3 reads CASSLVAGGRNEQFF. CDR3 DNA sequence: TGTGCCAGCAGTTTAGTAGCGGGAGGTCGTAATGAGCAGTTCTTC.

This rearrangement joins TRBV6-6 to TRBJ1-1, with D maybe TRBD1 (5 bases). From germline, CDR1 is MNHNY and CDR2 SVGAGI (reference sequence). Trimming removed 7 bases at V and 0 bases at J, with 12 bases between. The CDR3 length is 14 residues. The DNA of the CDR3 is TGTGCCAGCATCAAGACAGTGCTGAACACTGAAGCTTTCTTT. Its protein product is CASIKTVLNTEAFF.

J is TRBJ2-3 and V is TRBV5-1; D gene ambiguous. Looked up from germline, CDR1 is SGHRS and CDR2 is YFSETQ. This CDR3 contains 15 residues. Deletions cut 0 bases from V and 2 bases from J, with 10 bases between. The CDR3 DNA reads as TGCGCCAGCAGCTTGGCGTTGCGGCCCACAGATACGCAGTATTTT. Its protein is CASSLALRPTDTQYF. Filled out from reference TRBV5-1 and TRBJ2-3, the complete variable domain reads KAGVTQTPRYLIKTRGQQVTLSCSPISGHRSVSWYQQTPGQGLQFLFEYFSETQRNKGNFPGRFSGRQFSNSRSEMNVSTLELGDSALYLCASSLALRPTDTQYFGPGTRLTVL.

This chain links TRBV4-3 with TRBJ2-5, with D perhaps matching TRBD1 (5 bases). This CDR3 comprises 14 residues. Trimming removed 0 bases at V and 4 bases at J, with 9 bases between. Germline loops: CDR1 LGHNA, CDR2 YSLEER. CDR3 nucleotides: TGCGCCAGCAGCCAAGAGGGGCACGGAGAGACCCAGTACTTC. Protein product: CASSQEGHGETQYF.

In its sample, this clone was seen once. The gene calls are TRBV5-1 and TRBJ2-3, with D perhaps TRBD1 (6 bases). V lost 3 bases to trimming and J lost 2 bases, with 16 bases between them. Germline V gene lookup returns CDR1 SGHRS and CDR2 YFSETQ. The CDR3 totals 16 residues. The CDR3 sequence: CASSSLKQGTTDTQYF. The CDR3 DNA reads TGCGCCAGCAGCTCACTGAAACAGGGCACCACAGATACGCAGTATTTT.

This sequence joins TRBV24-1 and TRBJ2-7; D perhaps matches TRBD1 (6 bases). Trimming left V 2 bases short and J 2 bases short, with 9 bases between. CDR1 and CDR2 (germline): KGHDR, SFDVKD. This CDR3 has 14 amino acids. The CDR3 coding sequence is TGTGCCACCAGTGATTCAGGGGTAACCTACGAGCAGTACTTC. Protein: CATSDSGVTYEQYF.

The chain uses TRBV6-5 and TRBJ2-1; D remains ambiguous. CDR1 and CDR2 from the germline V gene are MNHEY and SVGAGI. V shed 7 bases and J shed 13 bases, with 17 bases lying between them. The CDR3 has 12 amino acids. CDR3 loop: CASTEWPGAQFF. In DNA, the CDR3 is TGTGCCAGCACCGAATGGCCCGGAGCACAGTTCTTC.

The CDR3 loop reads CASSIEQGEGGYTF. The CDR3 DNA sequence: TGTGCCAGCAGCATAGAACAGGGGGAAGGTGGCTACACCTTC. The chain links TRBV5-4 to TRBJ1-2; the match to TRBD1 covers 8 bases. V trimming: 4 bases; J trimming: 7 bases; junction bases outside the gene matches: 9. In germline, CDR1 is SGHNT, CDR2 YYREEE (reference sequence). The CDR3 extends over 14 amino acids. Variable domain in full (rest from reference TRBV5-4 and TRBJ1-2): ETGVTQSPTHLIKTRGQQVTLRCSSQSGHNTVSWYQQALGQGPQFIFQYYREEENGRGNFPPRFSGLQFPNYSSELNVNALELDDSALYLCASSIEQGEGGYTFGSGTRLTVV.